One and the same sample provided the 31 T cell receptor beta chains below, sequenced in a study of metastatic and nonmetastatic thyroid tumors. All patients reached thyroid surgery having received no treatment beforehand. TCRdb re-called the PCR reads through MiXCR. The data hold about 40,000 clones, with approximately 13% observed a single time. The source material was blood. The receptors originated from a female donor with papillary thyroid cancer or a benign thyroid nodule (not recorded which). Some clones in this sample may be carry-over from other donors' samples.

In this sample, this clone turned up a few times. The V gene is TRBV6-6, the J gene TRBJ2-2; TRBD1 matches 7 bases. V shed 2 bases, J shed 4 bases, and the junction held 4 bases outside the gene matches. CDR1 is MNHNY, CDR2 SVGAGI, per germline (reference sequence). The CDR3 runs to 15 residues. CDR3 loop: CASSYGQVTTGELFF. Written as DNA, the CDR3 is TGTGCCAGCAGTTACGGACAGGTGACCACCGGGGAGCTGTTTTTT.

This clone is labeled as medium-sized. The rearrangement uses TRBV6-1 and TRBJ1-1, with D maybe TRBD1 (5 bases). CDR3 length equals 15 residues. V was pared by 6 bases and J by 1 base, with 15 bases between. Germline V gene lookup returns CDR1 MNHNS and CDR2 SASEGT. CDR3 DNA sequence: TGTGCCAGCAGCCCGATGGGGGGGAGGAACACTGAAGCTTTCTTT. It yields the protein CASSPMGGRNTEAFF.

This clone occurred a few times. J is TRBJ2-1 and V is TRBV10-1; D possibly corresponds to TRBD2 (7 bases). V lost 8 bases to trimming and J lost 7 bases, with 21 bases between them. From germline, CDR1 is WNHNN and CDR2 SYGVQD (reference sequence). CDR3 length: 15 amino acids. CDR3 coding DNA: TGCGCCAGCCTCAATATGCGTGAGGGGGGGAATGAGCAGTTCTTC. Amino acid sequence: CASLNMREGGNEQFF.

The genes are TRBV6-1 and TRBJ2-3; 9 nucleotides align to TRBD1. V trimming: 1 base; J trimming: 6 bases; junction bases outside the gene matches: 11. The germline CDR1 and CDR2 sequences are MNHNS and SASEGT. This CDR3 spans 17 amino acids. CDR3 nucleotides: TGTGCCAGCAGTGAAGTGAGGCAGGGACAGGGTTACGATACGCAGTATTTT. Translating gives CASSEVRQGQGYDTQYF.

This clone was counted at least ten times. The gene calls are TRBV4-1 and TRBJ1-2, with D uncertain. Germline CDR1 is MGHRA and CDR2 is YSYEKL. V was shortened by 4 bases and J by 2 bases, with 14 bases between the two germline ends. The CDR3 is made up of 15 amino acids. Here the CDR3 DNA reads TGCGCCAGCAGCCCCGCCAAGGGAGGGAACTATGGCTACACCTTC. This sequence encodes CASSPAKGGNYGYTF.

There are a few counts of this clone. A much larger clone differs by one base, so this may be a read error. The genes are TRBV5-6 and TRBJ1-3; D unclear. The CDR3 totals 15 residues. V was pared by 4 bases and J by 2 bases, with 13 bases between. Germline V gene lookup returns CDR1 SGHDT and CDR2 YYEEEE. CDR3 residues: CASSLKTRPGNTIYF. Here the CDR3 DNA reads TGTGCCAGCAGCCTCAAGACCCGCCCTGGAAACACCATATATTTT.

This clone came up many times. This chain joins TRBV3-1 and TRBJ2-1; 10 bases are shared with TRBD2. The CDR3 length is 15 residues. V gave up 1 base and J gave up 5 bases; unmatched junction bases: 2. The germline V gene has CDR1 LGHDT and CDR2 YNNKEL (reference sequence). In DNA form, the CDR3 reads TGTGCCAGCAGCCAAGTGACTAGCGGGCACAATGAGCAGTTCTTC. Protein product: CASSQVTSGHNEQFF.

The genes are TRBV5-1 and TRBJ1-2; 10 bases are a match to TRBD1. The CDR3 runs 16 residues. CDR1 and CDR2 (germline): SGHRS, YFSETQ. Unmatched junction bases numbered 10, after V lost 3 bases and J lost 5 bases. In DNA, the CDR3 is TGCGCCAGCAGCTGGCGGACAGGGGGAACAGGATATGGCTACACCTTC. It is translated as CASSWRTGGTGYGYTF.

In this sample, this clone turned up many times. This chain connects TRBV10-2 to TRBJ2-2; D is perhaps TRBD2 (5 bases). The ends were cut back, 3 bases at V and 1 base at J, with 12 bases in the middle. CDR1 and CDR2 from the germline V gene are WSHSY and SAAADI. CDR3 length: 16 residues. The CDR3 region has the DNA TGCGCCAGCAGTGAAGTTTACGGGGTGAACACCGGGGAGCTGTTTTTT. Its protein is CASSEVYGVNTGELFF.

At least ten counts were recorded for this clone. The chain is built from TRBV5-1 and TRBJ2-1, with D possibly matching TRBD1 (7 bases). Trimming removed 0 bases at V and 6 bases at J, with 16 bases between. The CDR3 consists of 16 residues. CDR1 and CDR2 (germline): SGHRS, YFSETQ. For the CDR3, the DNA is TGCGCCAGCAGCTTGGGCGACAGGGTGCGGGGCAATGAGCAGTTCTTC. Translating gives CASSLGDRVRGNEQFF.

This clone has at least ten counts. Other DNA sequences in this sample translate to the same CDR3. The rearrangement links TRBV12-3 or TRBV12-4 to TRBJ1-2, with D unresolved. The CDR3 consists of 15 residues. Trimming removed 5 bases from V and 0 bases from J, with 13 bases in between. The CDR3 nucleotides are TGTGCCAGCAGTCCTCGCTCAGGTCCTAACTATGGCTACACCTTC. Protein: CASSPRSGPNYGYTF.

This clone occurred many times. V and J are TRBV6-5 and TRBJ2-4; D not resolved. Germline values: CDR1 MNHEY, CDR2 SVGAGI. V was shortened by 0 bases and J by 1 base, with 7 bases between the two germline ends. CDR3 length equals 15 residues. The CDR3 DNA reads TGTGCCAGCAGTTACTCGTCCGCCGCCAAAAACATTCAGTACTTC. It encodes CASSYSSAAKNIQYF.

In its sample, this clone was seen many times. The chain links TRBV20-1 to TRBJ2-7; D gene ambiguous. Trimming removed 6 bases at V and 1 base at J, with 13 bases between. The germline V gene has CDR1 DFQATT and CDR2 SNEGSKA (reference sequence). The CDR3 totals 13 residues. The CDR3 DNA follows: TGCAGTGCCCGAAGCACGGATTCCTACGAGCAGTACTTC. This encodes CSARSTDSYEQYF.

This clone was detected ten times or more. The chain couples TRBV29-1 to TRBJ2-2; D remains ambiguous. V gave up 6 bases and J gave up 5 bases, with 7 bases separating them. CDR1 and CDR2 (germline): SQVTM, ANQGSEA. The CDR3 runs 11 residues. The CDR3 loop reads CSVLLTGELFF. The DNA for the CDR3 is TGCAGCGTCCTCCTTACCGGGGAGCTGTTTTTT.

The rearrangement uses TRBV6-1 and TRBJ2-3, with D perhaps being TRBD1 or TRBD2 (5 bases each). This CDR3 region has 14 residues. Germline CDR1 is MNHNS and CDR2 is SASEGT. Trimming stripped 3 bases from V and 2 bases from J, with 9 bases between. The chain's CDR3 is CASSDRDLTDTQYF. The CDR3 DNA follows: TGTGCCAGCAGTGACCGGGACCTCACAGATACGCAGTATTTT.

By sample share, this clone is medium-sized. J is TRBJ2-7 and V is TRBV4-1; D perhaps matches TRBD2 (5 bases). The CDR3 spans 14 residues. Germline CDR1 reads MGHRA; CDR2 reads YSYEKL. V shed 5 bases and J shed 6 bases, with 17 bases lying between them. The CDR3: CASSLRDQPSEQYF. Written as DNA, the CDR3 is TGCGCCAGCAGCTTGAGGGATCAACCCAGCGAGCAGTACTTC.

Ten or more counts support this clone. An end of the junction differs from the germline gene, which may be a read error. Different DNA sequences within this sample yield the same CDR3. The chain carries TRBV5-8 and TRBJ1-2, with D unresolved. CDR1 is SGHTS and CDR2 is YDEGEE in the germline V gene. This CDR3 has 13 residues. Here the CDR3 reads CASSLGRIYGYTF. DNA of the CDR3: TGCGCCAGCAGCTTGGGCCGGATCTATGGCTACACCTTC.

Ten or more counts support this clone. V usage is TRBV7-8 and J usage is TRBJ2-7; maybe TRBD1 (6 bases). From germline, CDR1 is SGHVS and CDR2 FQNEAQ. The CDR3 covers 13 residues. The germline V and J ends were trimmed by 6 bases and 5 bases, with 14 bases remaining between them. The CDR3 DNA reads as TGTGCCAGCAGTTCACGACAGGTCCACGAGCAGTACTTC. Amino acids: CASSSRQVHEQYF.

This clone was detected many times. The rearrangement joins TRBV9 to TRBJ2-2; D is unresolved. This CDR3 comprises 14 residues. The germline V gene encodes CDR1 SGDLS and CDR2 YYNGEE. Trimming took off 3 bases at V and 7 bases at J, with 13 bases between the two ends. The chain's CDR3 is CASSAQSWGGELFF. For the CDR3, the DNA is TGTGCCAGCAGCGCGCAATCATGGGGCGGGGAGCTGTTTTTT.

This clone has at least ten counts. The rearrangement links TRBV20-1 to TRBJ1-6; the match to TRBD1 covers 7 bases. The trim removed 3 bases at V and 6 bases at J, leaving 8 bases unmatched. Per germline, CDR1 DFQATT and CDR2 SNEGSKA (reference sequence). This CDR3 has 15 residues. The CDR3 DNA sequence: TGCAGTGCTAGGGATCCCGGGACAGCTAATTCACCCCTCCACTTT. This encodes CSARDPGTANSPLHF.

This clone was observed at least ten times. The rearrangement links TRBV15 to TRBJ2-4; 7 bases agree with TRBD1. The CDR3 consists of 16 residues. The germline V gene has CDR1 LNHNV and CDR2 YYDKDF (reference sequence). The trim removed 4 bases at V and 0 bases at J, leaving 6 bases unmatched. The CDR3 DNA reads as TGTGCCACCAGCAAGGGGACAGAACTAGCCAAAAACATTCAGTACTTC. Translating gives CATSKGTELAKNIQYF.

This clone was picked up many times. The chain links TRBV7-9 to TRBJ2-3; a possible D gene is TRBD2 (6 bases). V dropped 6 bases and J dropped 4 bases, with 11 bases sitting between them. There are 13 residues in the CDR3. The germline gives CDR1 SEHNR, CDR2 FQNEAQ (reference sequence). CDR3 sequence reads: CASRVGSSDTQYF. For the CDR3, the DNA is TGTGCCAGCAGGGTCGGGAGCTCAGATACGCAGTATTTT.

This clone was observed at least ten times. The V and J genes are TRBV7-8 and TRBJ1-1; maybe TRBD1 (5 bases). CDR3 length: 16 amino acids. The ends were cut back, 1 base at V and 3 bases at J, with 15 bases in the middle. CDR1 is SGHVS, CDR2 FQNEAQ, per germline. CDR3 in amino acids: CASSLVGGVADTEAFF. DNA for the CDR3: TGTGCCAGCAGCTTAGTGGGGGGAGTAGCGGACACTGAAGCTTTCTTT.

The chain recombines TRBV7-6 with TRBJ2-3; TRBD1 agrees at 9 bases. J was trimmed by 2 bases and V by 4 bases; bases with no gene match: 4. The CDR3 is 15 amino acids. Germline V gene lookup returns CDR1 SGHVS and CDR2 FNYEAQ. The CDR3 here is CASSSGQGITDTQYF. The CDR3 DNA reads TGTGCCAGCAGCTCAGGACAGGGGATCACAGATACGCAGTATTTT.

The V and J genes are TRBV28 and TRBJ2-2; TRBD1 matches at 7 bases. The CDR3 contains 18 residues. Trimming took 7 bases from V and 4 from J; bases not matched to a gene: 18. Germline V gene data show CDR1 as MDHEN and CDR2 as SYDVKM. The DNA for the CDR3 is TGTGCCAGCATTCCCCTGGGTTGGACAGGTGCGACCACCGGGGAGCTGTTTTTT. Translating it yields CASIPLGWTGATTGELFF.

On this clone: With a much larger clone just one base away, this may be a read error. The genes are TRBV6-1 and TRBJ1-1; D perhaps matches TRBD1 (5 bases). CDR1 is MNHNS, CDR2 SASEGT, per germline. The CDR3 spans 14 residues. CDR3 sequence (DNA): TGTGCCAGTAGTGGGGCGCTCTTGAACACTGAAGCTTTCTTT. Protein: CASSGALLNTEAFF.

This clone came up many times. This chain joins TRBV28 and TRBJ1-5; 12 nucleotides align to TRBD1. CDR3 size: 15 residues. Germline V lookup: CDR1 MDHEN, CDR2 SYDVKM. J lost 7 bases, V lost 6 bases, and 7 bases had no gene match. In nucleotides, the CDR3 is TGTGCCAGCAGCTCCGGGACAGGGGGCCGGCAGCCCCAGCATTTT. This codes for CASSSGTGGRQPQHF.

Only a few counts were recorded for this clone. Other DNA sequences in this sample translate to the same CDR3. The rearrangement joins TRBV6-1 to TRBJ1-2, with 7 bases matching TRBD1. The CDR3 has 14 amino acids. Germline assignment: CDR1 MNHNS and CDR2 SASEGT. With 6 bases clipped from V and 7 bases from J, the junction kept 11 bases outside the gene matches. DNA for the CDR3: TGTGCCAGCAGCCCCACAGGGGCGGTTTCTGGCTACACCTTC. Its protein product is CASSPTGAVSGYTF.

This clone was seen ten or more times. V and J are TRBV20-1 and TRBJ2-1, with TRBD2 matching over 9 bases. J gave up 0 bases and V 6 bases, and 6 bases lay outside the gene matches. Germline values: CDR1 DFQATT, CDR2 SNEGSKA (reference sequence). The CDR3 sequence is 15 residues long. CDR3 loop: CSAISGRLSYNEQFF. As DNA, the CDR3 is TGCAGTGCAATTAGCGGGAGACTCTCCTACAATGAGCAGTTCTTC.

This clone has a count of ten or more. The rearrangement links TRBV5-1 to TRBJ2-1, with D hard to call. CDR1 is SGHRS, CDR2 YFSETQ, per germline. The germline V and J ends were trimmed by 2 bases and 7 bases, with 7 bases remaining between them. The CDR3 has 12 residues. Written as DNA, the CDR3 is TGCGCCAGCAGCTTCAGCCCGAATGAGCAGTTCTTC. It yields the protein CASSFSPNEQFF.

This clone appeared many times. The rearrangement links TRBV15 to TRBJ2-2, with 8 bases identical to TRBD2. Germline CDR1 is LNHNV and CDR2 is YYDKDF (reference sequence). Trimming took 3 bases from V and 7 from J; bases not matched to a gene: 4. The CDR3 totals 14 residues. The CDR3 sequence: CATSRAGGSGELFF. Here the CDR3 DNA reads TGTGCCACCAGCAGGGCGGGAGGTAGCGGGGAGCTGTTTTTT.